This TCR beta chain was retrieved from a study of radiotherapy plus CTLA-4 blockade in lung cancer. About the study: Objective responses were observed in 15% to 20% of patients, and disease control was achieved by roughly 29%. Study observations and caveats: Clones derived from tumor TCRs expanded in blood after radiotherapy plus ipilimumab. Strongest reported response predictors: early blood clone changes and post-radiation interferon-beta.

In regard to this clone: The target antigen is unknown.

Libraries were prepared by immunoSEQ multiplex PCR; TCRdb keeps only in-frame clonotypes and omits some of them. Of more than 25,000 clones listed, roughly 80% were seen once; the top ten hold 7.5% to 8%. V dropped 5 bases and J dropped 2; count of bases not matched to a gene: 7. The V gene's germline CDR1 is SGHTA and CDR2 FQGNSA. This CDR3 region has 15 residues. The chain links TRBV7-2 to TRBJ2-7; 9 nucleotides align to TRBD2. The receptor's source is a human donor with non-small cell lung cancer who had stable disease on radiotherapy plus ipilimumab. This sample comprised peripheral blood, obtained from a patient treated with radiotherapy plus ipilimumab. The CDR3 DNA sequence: TGTGCCAGCAGCAGGCGGGGGGGCCCCACCTACGAGCAGTACTTC. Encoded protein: CASSRRGGPTYEQYF.